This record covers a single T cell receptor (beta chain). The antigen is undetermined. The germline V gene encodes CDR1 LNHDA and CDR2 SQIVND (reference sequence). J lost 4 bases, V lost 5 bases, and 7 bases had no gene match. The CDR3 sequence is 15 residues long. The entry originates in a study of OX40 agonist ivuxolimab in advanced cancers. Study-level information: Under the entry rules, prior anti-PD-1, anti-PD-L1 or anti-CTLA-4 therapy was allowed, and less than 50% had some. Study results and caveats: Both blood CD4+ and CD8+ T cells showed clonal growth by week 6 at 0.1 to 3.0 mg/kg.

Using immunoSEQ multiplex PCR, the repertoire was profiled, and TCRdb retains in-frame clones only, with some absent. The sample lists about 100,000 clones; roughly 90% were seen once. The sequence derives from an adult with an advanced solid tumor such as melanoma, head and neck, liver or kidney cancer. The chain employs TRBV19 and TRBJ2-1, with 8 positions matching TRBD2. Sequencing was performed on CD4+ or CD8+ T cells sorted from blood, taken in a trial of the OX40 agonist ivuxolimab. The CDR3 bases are TGTGCCAGTAGTGGTGCGGGAGGAGTGTACAATGAGCAGTTCTTC. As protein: CASSGAGGVYNEQFF. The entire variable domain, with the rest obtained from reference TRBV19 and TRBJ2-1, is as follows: DGGITQSPKYLFRKEGQNVTLSCEQNLNHDAMYWYRQDPGQGLRLIYYSQIVNDFQKGDIAEGYSVSREKKESFPLTVTSAQKNPTAFYLCASSGAGGVYNEQFFGPGTRLTVL.